The T cell receptor (beta chain) described here comes from a study of T cell repertoires in cytomegalovirus infection. Study-level background: It can be stated that public TCR beta signatures indicated CMV infection as well as a matching HLA type.

The table lists this clonotype with a few counts. The target antigen is unknown. Points from the study as a whole: Predominance within the ex vivo response was attributable to HLA-C-restricted CMV-specific TCR beta clonotypes. Summed public TCR beta family frequency identified CMV carriers bearing the relevant HLA.

TCRdb reanalysed the reads using MiXCR and keeps one entry per CDR3 protein. Among approximately 910,000 distinct CDR3 sequences listed, around 32% were seen once. The CDR3 is made up of 18 amino acids. In germline, CDR1 is MGHRA, CDR2 YSYEKL. After removal of 1 base from V and 3 bases from J, the junction contained 12 bases not matched to a gene. The chain recombines TRBV4-1 with TRBJ2-7; 10 nucleotides line up with TRBD2. This clonotype originated in a human donor in good health (CMV status not recorded). Some clones in this sample may be carry-over from other donors' samples. Sequenced material: cultured CD8+ T cells from PBMCs, taken from culture after CMV antigen stimulation. DNA of the CDR3: TGCGCCAGCAGCCAAGTAGCCGAACTAGCGGGGTATTACTACGAGCAGTACTTC. Translation gives CASSQVAELAGYYYEQYF.